These 23 T cell receptor beta chains came from one sample sequenced in a study of OX40 agonist ivuxolimab in advanced cancers. This table comes from immunoSEQ multiplex PCR, and its TCRdb copy is limited to in-frame clones, with some not included. Of 77,000 or so clones listed, around 82% are singletons. Specimen: CD4+ or CD8+ T cells sorted from blood, collected in a trial of the OX40 agonist ivuxolimab. The receptors were sampled from an adult with an advanced solid tumor such as melanoma, head and neck, liver or kidney cancer.

This clone was recorded a few times. This sequence joins TRBV20-1 and TRBJ2-3, with a possible D match to TRBD2 (5 bases). V was cut by 6 bases and J by 5 bases, with 9 bases left in between. There are 11 residues in the CDR3. Germline V CDR1 and CDR2: DFQATT, SNEGSKA (reference sequence). The CDR3 nucleotides read TGCAGTGCGGGCGGGCGAGATACGCAGTATTTT. It yields the protein CSAGGRDTQYF.

This clone was seen only once. The gene calls are TRBV7-9 and TRBJ2-1, with D unresolved. CDR1 and CDR2 from the germline V gene are SEHNR and FQNEAQ (reference sequence). Trimming stripped 1 base from V and 8 bases from J, with 12 bases between. The length of the CDR3 is 14 residues. The CDR3 DNA follows: TGTGCCAGCAGCTTAGTTTCTCTACCCCATGAGCAGTTCTTC. Amino acids: CASSLVSLPHEQFF.

A remark on this clone: This may come from a read error, since a much larger clone is one base off. This chain joins TRBV5-1 and TRBJ2-7; 8 nucleotides line up with TRBD1. The length of the CDR3 is 13 residues. Germline-derived CDR1 and CDR2 are SGHRS and YFSETQ. J was trimmed by 5 bases and V by 4 bases; bases with no gene match: 5. The CDR3 region is CASSLDRDHEQYF. For the CDR3, the DNA is TGCGCCAGCAGCCTGGACAGGGACCACGAGCAGTACTTC.

Comments on this clone: The same CDR3 is also encoded by other DNA sequences in this sample. The chain is built from TRBV4-3 and TRBJ1-2, with a tentative D call TRBD1 (6 bases). Germline values: CDR1 LGHNA, CDR2 YSLEER. Trimming left V 5 bases short and J 7 bases short, with 14 bases between. The CDR3 covers 13 residues. The chain's CDR3 is CASSLGGARGYTF. CDR3 DNA sequence: TGCGCCAGCAGCTTAGGGGGGGCCCGTGGCTACACCTTC.

The chain is built from TRBV9 and TRBJ1-5; 11 positions agree with TRBD1. Trimming cost V 3 bases and J 2 bases; bases outside gene matches: 1. CDR1 is SGDLS and CDR2 is YYNGEE in the germline V gene. This CDR3 has 15 residues. The CDR3 DNA follows: TGTGCCAGCAGCGAGGGACAGGGGGGCAATCAGCCCCAGCATTTT. Translated, it gives CASSEGQGGNQPQHF.

The CDR3 here is CASSYQGKLFF. The CDR3 DNA follows: TGTGCCAGCAGTTACCAGGGGAAACTGTTTTTT. The chain couples TRBV6-5 to TRBJ1-4; D might be TRBD1 (6 bases). CDR1 MNHEY and CDR2 SVGAGI come from the germline V gene. V dropped 2 bases and J dropped 11 bases, with 6 bases sitting between them. There are 11 residues in the CDR3.

The V gene is TRBV29-1, the J gene TRBJ2-7; possibly TRBD1 for D (5 bases). V lost 3 bases to trimming and J lost 2 bases, with 11 bases between them. The V gene's germline CDR1 is SQVTM and CDR2 ANQGSEA. The CDR3 runs 13 residues. CDR3 coding DNA: TGCAGCGTTGACCAGCAGGGCACCTACGAGCAGTACTTC. It is translated as CSVDQQGTYEQYF.

This sequence joins TRBV20-1 and TRBJ1-2; D uncertain. This CDR3 spans 11 amino acids. In germline, CDR1 is DFQATT, CDR2 SNEGSKA (reference sequence). Deletions cut 5 bases from V and 8 bases from J, with 12 bases between. CDR3 bases: TGCAGTGCTGGGTCTTGGGAGGGCTACACCTTC. This gives the protein CSAGSWEGYTF.

The rearrangement links TRBV6-5 to TRBJ2-2; TRBD1 is a possible D gene (5 bases). The CDR3 consists of 15 residues. Trimming shortened V by 6 bases and J by 2 bases, and 13 bases separated the two germline ends. CDR1 and CDR2 (germline): MNHEY, SVGAGI. The CDR3 region has the DNA TGTGCCAGCAGCCCGGACACGAGAAACACCGGGGAGCTGTTTTTT. Amino acids: CASSPDTRNTGELFF.

This clone was recorded a few times. V is TRBV27 and J is TRBJ1-1; possible D gene TRBD1, 6 bases. The V gene's germline CDR1 is MNHEY and CDR2 SMNVEV (reference sequence). The CDR3 is 16 amino acids. The V end lost 5 bases, the J end lost 1 base, and 17 bases lay between the germline ends. The CDR3 reads CASSPWGRGANTEAFF. The CDR3 bases are TGTGCCAGCAGTCCTTGGGGGCGGGGGGCGAACACTGAAGCTTTCTTT.

The gene calls are TRBV11-2 and TRBJ2-1; D is uncertain. Germline loops: CDR1 SGHAT, CDR2 FQNNGV. This CDR3 has 13 residues. Trimming pared 4 bases from V and 0 bases from J, leaving 4 bases between. The CDR3 coding sequence is TGTGCCAGCAGCTCGAGCTCCTACAATGAGCAGTTCTTC. Amino acids: CASSSSSYNEQFF.

The V gene is TRBV5-4, the J gene TRBJ2-1; the match to TRBD2 covers 14 bases. Trimming took 0 bases from V and 7 from J; bases not matched to a gene: 3. Germline lookup yields CDR1 SGHNT and CDR2 YYREEE (reference sequence). This CDR3 region has 16 residues. CDR3 region: CASSLGGTSGRNEQFF. The DNA for the CDR3 is TGTGCCAGCAGCTTGGGCGGGACTAGCGGGAGAAATGAGCAGTTCTTC.

This chain connects TRBV6-1 to TRBJ2-2; 9 nucleotides agree with TRBD1. The germline V gene encodes CDR1 MNHNS and CDR2 SASEGT. The V segment lost 6 bases and the J segment 1 base; nucleotides outside the gene matches: 3. The CDR3 has 15 amino acids. The DNA for the CDR3 is TGTGCCAGCAGGCTGGGACAGGGGAACACCGGGGAGCTGTTTTTT. It codes for CASRLGQGNTGELFF.

This rearrangement joins TRBV7-2 to TRBJ2-1, with TRBD2 matching 10 bases. The V segment lost 3 bases and the J segment 3 bases; nucleotides outside the gene matches: 8. CDR1 is SGHTA and CDR2 is FQGNSA in the germline V gene. The CDR3 totals 17 residues. The CDR3 protein is CASSFAGTSDYYNEQFF. CDR3 sequence (DNA): TGTGCCAGCAGCTTCGCCGGGACTAGCGACTACTACAATGAGCAGTTCTTC. Together with reference TRBV7-2 and TRBJ2-1, the CDR3 gives the full variable domain: GAGVSQSPSNKVTEKGKDVELRCDPISGHTALYWYRQSLGQGLEFLIYFQGNSAPDKSGLPSDRFSAERTGGSVSTLTIQRTQQEDSAVYLCASSFAGTSDYYNEQFFGPGTRLTVL.

This clone was counted a few times. V usage is TRBV11-2 and J usage is TRBJ2-5; possibly TRBD2 for D (7 bases). The CDR3 has 14 amino acids. Germline lookup yields CDR1 SGHAT and CDR2 FQNNGV. V lost 3 bases to trimming and J lost 11 bases, with 19 bases between them. The CDR3: CASSLGFAGAAQYF. CDR3 in DNA: TGTGCCAGCAGCTTGGGATTTGCGGGGGCCGCGCAGTACTTC.

This clone was recorded a few times. The chain employs TRBV19 and TRBJ1-2; the D gene is possibly TRBD1 (6 bases). Germline V lookup: CDR1 LNHDA, CDR2 SQIVND (reference sequence). The V and J ends lost 8 bases and 8 bases respectively, with 18 bases between them. CDR3 length: 13 residues. CDR3 in amino acids: CASGKGVLKGYTF. The CDR3 DNA follows: TGTGCCAGTGGGAAGGGGGTTCTAAAGGGCTACACCTTC.

The V call is TRBV30, the J call TRBJ1-2, with TRBD1 matching over 8 bases. This CDR3 has 15 residues. Germline V gene sequence: CDR1 GTSNPN, CDR2 SVGIG (reference sequence). The CDR3 protein is CASTYPAGGGYGYTF. Written as DNA, the CDR3 is TGTGCTTCTACTTACCCCGCAGGGGGCGGCTATGGCTACACCTTC.

This clone has a handful of counts. This chain links TRBV7-2 with TRBJ2-7, with 7 bases that match TRBD2. CDR3 length: 14 residues. CDR1 is SGHTA, CDR2 FQGNSA, per germline. V was clipped by 3 bases and J by 6 bases; unmatched bases: 8. In DNA form, the CDR3 reads TGTGCCAGCAGCTTCGCTAGTACGGGAGGCGAGCAGTACTTC. Protein product: CASSFASTGGEQYF.

The V call is TRBV29-1, the J call TRBJ1-2; unclear D gene. Per the germline V gene, CDR1 is SQVTM and CDR2 is ANQGSEA. The V end lost 2 bases, the J end lost 0 bases, and 13 bases lay between the germline ends. This CDR3 spans 15 amino acids. The CDR3 DNA reads as TGCAGCGTTGAACTACCGGGCCGGACTAACTATGGCTACACCTTC. It is translated as CSVELPGRTNYGYTF.

In this sample, this clone turned up a few times. The chain uses TRBV7-9 and TRBJ2-5, with D tentatively TRBD1 or TRBD2 (6 bases each). From germline, CDR1 is SEHNR and CDR2 FQNEAQ (reference sequence). The CDR3 runs to 14 residues. V lost 2 bases, J lost 7 bases, and 14 bases lay in between. In nucleotides, the CDR3 is TGTGCCAGCAGCTTATGGGAAGGGGGGTCGACCCAGTACTTC. Protein: CASSLWEGGSTQYF.

The chain has TRBV20-1 and TRBJ1-2, with a tentative D call TRBD1 (6 bases). CDR3 length: 11 amino acids. CDR1 and CDR2 from the germline V gene are DFQATT and SNEGSKA (reference sequence). V lost 6 bases and J 13 bases, leaving 18 bases between the germline ends. The CDR3 nucleotides are TGCAGTGCGCGGGACACCGATTGGCTCACCTTC. Residues: CSARDTDWLTF.

J is TRBJ2-7 and V is TRBV28, with a tentative D call TRBD2 (7 bases). Trimming stripped 2 bases from V and 2 bases from J, with 13 bases between. The CDR3 is 15 residues long. Germline CDR1 MDHEN, CDR2 SYDVKM. The CDR3 region has the DNA TGTGCCAGCAGTTTACTAGCGGACAGCCCCTACGAGCAGTACTTC. This encodes CASSLLADSPYEQYF.

This chain joins TRBV6-1 and TRBJ2-3; TRBD2 might be the D (5 bases). Trimming cost V 4 bases and J 0 bases, with 11 bases left between them. There are 15 residues in the CDR3. CDR1 and CDR2 from the germline V gene are MNHNS and SASEGT. The CDR3 nucleotides read TGTGCCAGCAGTGGTCGGGCGGGCAGCACAGATACGCAGTATTTT. It translates to CASSGRAGSTDTQYF.